A selection of T cell receptor beta chains follows, all from one sample in a study of cytotoxic CD8 clonotypes in ibrutinib-treated CLL. TCRdb's table, derived via immunoSEQ multiplex PCR, lists solely in-frame clones and lacks some. The profile shows about 250,000 clones, roughly 70% of them singletons. The specimen was PBMCs, collected after 24 months of ibrutinib treatment. The source is a human donor with chronic lymphocytic leukemia. Each CDR3 is given with its conserved first and last residue. Fields, in order: clone size, J gene, D gene, V gene, CDR3 DNA, CDR3 protein. A D gene is named only where the DNA matches it firmly. The size of a clone is reported for some rows only, either as once, few or many, or as a class for expanded clones.

>NA|TRBJ2-2|NA|TRBV7-8
TGTGCCAGCAGCCACACCGGGGAGCTGTTTTTT
CASSHTGELFF
>NA|TRBJ2-3|NA|TRBV6-5
TGTGCCAGCACCGCGGACCCTTCCACAGATACGCAGTATTTT
CASTADPSTDTQYF
>NA|TRBJ2-5|TRBD1|TRBV6-1
TGTGCCAGCACCGAGCAGGGGGCGGGGGAGACCCAGTACTTC
CASTEQGAGETQYF
>NA|TRBJ2-7|NA|TRBV11-3
TGTGCCAGCAGCTTTACCCATGGCGGTGAGCAGTACTTC
CASSFTHGGEQYF
>NA|TRBJ2-1|NA|TRBV14
TGTGCCAGCAGCCAGCCCGGTTCATACAATGAGCAGTTCTTC
CASSQPGSYNEQFF
>NA|TRBJ1-4|NA|TRBV10-2
TGCGCCAGCAGTGCGGTAATAACAGAGAATGAAAAACTGTTTTTT
CASSAVITENEKLFF
>NA|TRBJ2-2|NA|TRBV5-1
TGCGCCAGCAGAAATGGGGACACCGGGGAGCTGTTTTTT
CASRNGDTGELFF
>NA|TRBJ2-3|TRBD2|TRBV18
TGTGCCAGCTCACTTGGACTAGACACAGATACGCAGTATTTT
CASSLGLDTDTQYF
>few|TRBJ1-2|NA|TRBV6-5
TGTGCCAGCAGTTACGGGGGGGGCGACTATGGCTACACCTTC
CASSYGGGDYGYTF
>NA|TRBJ1-2|NA|TRBV28
TGTGCCAGCAGTTTAAAGAAAAACTATGGCTACACCTTC
CASSLKKNYGYTF
>NA|TRBJ2-7|TRBD1|TRBV4-3
TGCGCCAGCAGCCAAGATTCGGGGACAGCCTACGAGCAGTACTTC
CASSQDSGTAYEQYF
>few|TRBJ1-2|NA|TRBV4-2
TGTGCCAGCAGCCAAGTTCGGGGGACAAACTATGGCTACACCTTC
CASSQVRGTNYGYTF
>few|TRBJ1-1|NA|TRBV9
TGTGCCAGCAGCGTAGAGTCGGACACTGAAGCTTTCTTT
CASSVESDTEAFF
>NA|TRBJ2-3|TRBD2|TRBV6-5
TGTGCCAGCAGTTTATCCGGGAGGGCCAATGCAGATACGCAGTATTTT
CASSLSGRANADTQYF
>NA|TRBJ2-7|NA|TRBV30
TGTGCCTGGAGAGGGGGGGCAGCCTACGAGCAGTACTTC
CAWRGGAAYEQYF
>NA|TRBJ1-1|TRBD1|TRBV19
TGTGCCAGTAGTCCCGGGACAGGGAACACTGAAGCTTTCTTT
CASSPGTGNTEAFF
>few|TRBJ2-1|NA|TRBV10-3
TGTGCCATCAGTGACAGCCGGAGCTCCTACAATGAGCAGTTCTTC
CAISDSRSSYNEQFF
>NA|TRBJ2-2|NA|TRBV14
TGTGCCAGCAGCCAAGACATGTACGGGGAGCTGTTTTTT
CASSQDMYGELFF
>NA|TRBJ1-3|TRBD1|TRBV15
TGTGCCACCAGTCCCGACAGGGGGCCTGGAAACACCATATATTTT
CATSPDRGPGNTIYF
>few|TRBJ2-2|NA|TRBV18
TGTGCCAGCTCACCTATAGGGAACACCGGGGAGCTGTTTTTT
CASSPIGNTGELFF
>NA|TRBJ2-3|NA|TRBV20-1
TGCAGTGCCAGGGTCCCCGATACGCAGTATTTT
CSARVPDTQYF
>NA|TRBJ2-7|TRBD2|TRBV5-1
TGCGCCAGCAGCTTGTTAATTAGCGGGGGATCCTACGAGCAGTACTTC
CASSLLISGGSYEQYF
>NA|TRBJ2-7|TRBD1|TRBV29-1
TGCAGCGTTGACTGGACAGGGAGGTCCTACGAGCAGTACTTC
CSVDWTGRSYEQYF
>NA|TRBJ1-1|NA|TRBV6-5
TGTGCCAGCAGTCTCGACGGTCCGAACACTGAAGCTTTCTTT
CASSLDGPNTEAFF
>NA|TRBJ1-4|TRBD1|TRBV4-3
TGCGCCAGCAGCCCACAGGGGGACCCGAATGAAAAACTGTTTTTT
CASSPQGDPNEKLFF
>NA|TRBJ2-1|NA|TRBV6-5
TGTGCCAGCAGTTACTCGCTGGTTTTTGGGGACAATGAGCAGTTCTTC
CASSYSLVFGDNEQFF
>once|TRBJ2-3|TRBD2|TRBV27
TGTGCCAGCAGTTTATCGGTGGGACTAGCGGAATTAGGGACAGATACGCAGTATTTT
CASSLSVGLAELGTDTQYF
>once|TRBJ2-5|NA|TRBV5-4
TGTGCCAGCAGCTTAATTGACGAGACCCAGTACTTC
CASSLIDETQYF
>NA|TRBJ2-7|NA|TRBV6-5
TGTGCCAGCACGGACGGGGCCCTCTACGAGCAGTACTTC
CASTDGALYEQYF
>once|TRBJ1-1|NA|TRBV27
TGTGCCAGCAGGGGCAACGTGGGGTCGCGTGAAGCTTTCTTT
CASRGNVGSREAFF
>NA|TRBJ1-1|NA|TRBV25-1
TGTGCCAGCAGGCAGGGGCAGAACACTGAAGCTTTCTTT
CASRQGQNTEAFF
>few|TRBJ2-7|TRBD2|TRBV30
TGTGCCTGGAGTTGGGAGGGCGAGCAGTACTTC
CAWSWEGEQYF
>NA|TRBJ2-1|NA|TRBV6-6
TGTGCCAGCACAGGACCGCAGCCTTCGGATGAGCAGTTCTTC
CASTGPQPSDEQFF
>NA|TRBJ2-7|TRBD2|TRBV6-5
TGTGCCAGCGGACTAGCGCCCGAGCAGTACTTC
CASGLAPEQYF
>NA|TRBJ2-7|TRBD1|TRBV29-1
TGCAGCGTTGGGGGACAGGGAAACTACGAGCAGTACTTC
CSVGGQGNYEQYF
>NA|TRBJ2-2|NA|TRBV4-3
TGCGCCAGCAGCCTACACTTAGGCACAAACACCGGGGAGCTGTTTTTT
CASSLHLGTNTGELFF
>NA|TRBJ1-1|NA|TRBV5-7
TGTGCCAGCAGCCCCCGGGCGCATCTAAACACTGAAGCTTTCTTT
CASSPRAHLNTEAFF
>NA|TRBJ2-7|TRBD2|TRBV6-5
TGTGCCAGCAGTTACTCGAAAGCGGGAGTGAAAGAGCAGTACTTC
CASSYSKAGVKEQYF
>NA|TRBJ2-7|TRBD2|TRBV19
TGTGCCAGTAGCCAACTAGCGGGAGACCGCACCTACGAGCAGTACTTC
CASSQLAGDRTYEQYF
>NA|TRBJ2-1|TRBD2|TRBV29-1
TGCAGCGTTGAAGAAGCCAGCGGGAGAGACAATGAGCAGTTCTTC
CSVEEASGRDNEQFF
>NA|TRBJ2-7|NA|TRBV2
TGTGCAGAGGGGGGCGGCATCTCCTACGAGCAGTACTTC
CAEGGGISYEQYF
>NA|TRBJ2-7|NA|TRBV9
TGTGCCAGCAGCGTAGTGGCCAGTTCGGACGAGCAGTACTTC
CASSVVASSDEQYF
>NA|TRBJ2-1|NA|TRBV7-9
TGTGCCAGCAGCTTCGGGACTGACACGAATTCCTACAATGAGCAGTTCTTC
CASSFGTDTNSYNEQFF
>NA|TRBJ2-7|TRBD2|TRBV7-2
TGTGCCAGCAGCTTAGGCGGAGGGAGGGTCGAGCAGTACTTC
CASSLGGGRVEQYF
>NA|TRBJ2-7|TRBD1|TRBV30
TGTGCCTGGATTACAGGGGAAAACTACGAGCAGTACTTC
CAWITGENYEQYF
>once|TRBJ2-5|TRBD2|TRBV7-7
TGTGCTAGCGCCGCGGGCCAGGGAGGGCTAGCGGGACAGTACTTC
CASAAGQGGLAGQYF
>NA|TRBJ1-1|TRBD1|TRBV30
TGTGCCTGGAGGGAAGAGACAGGGGATTATGGCACTGAAGCTTTCTTT
CAWREETGDYGTEAFF
>few|TRBJ2-3|TRBD2|TRBV7-6
TGTGCCAGCAGCTTAGTCTTCGGGGAACCGGGACTAGCGGGAGAGAGGGCAGATACGCAGTATTTT
CASSLVFGEPGLAGERADTQYF
>NA|TRBJ2-2|NA|TRBV6-5
TGTGCCAGCAGTTACTACGGGAGTGTCACCGGGGAGCTGTTTTTT
CASSYYGSVTGELFF
>NA|TRBJ2-7|TRBD2|TRBV6-5
TGTGCCAGCAGTTACTCCACTAGCGGGACTGCCTACGAGCAGTACTTC
CASSYSTSGTAYEQYF
>NA|TRBJ2-5|TRBD1|TRBV4-2
TGTGCCAGCAGCCAAGATTGGATAGTCGGACAGGATGGACAGACCCAGTACTTC
CASSQDWIVGQDGQTQYF
>NA|TRBJ2-7|NA|TRBV2
TGTGCCAGCACCCGGGAGAATGGGGGCGAGCAGTACTTC
CASTRENGGEQYF
>NA|TRBJ1-4|NA|TRBV11-2
TGTGCCAGCAGCTACGAGGGTGGGAGTGAAAAACTGTTTTTT
CASSYEGGSEKLFF
>NA|TRBJ2-5|NA|TRBV11-3
TGTGCCAGCAGCTTAGGAGGGGATGGGGGTGAGACCCAGTACTTC
CASSLGGDGGETQYF
>NA|TRBJ2-3|TRBD2|TRBV19
TGTGCCAGTAGTAAGCGGGGCGACACGGCAGATACGCAGTATTTT
CASSKRGDTADTQYF